The 11 T cell receptor beta chains below come from one sample, sequenced in a study of blood T cell repertoires in COVID-19. Only in-frame clones appear in the TCRdb table, and some are missing; sequencing was by immunoSEQ multiplex PCR. The sample lists about 14,000 clones; roughly 88% were seen once. The specimen sequenced was peripheral blood. The receptors originated from a woman aged 45-59 years with active or convalescent COVID-19.

V usage is TRBV27 and J usage is TRBJ1-1; 7 bases are shared with TRBD1. The V segment lost 3 bases and the J segment 6 bases; nucleotides outside the gene matches: 7. Germline V lookup: CDR1 MNHEY, CDR2 SMNVEV (reference sequence). The CDR3 totals 14 residues. The CDR3 coding sequence is TGTGCCAGCAGTTTCACAGGGGTGGGGCCTGAAGCTTTCTTT. Its translation: CASSFTGVGPEAFF.

The CDR3 DNA sequence: TGTGCCAGCAGTGTTTTCTACAAGGGGGAGCAGTACTTC. This sequence encodes CASSVFYKGEQYF. The chain is built from TRBV2 and TRBJ2-7, with D possibly matching TRBD1 (5 bases). V was cut by 4 bases and J by 7 bases, with 14 bases left in between. Germline V gives CDR1 SNHLY, CDR2 FYNNEI. The CDR3 sequence is 13 residues long. The full variable domain, completed using reference TRBV2 and TRBJ2-7, is EPEVTQTPSHQVTQMGQEVILRCVPISNHLYFYWYRQILGQKVEFLVSFYNNEISEKSEIFDDQFSVERPDGSNFTLKIRSTKLEDSAMYFCASSVFYKGEQYFGPGTRLTVT.

V usage is TRBV24-1 and J usage is TRBJ1-5; 7 nucleotides agree with TRBD1. CDR3 length equals 15 residues. V lost 4 bases to trimming and J lost 1 base; unmatched junction nucleotides: 3. Per germline, CDR1 KGHDR and CDR2 SFDVKD. CDR3 loop: CATSESGGSNQPQHF. The CDR3 bases are TGTGCCACCAGTGAGTCAGGGGGAAGCAATCAGCCCCAGCATTTT.

The rearrangement uses TRBV3-1 (or the pseudogene TRBV3-2) and TRBJ1-5; D may be TRBD1 (5 bases). The CDR3 totals 12 residues. Trimming cost V 5 bases and J 9 bases, with 11 bases left between them. Germline V gene sequence: CDR1 LGHDT, CDR2 YNNKEL (reference sequence). Written as DNA, the CDR3 is TGTGCCAGCAGCGGGGGGTCGGGGCCCCAGCATTTT. Protein product: CASSGGSGPQHF.

The genes are TRBV7-3 and TRBJ2-6, with 7 bases lining up with TRBD2. The CDR3 has 18 residues. Germline-derived CDR1 and CDR2 are SGHTA and FQGTGA. After removal of 2 bases from V and 0 bases from J, the junction contained 7 bases not matched to a gene. CDR3 protein: CASSLFAGVDSGANVLTF. The CDR3 DNA is TGTGCCAGCAGCTTATTTGCGGGGGTCGACTCTGGGGCCAACGTCCTGACTTTC.

A note on this clone: Other DNA sequences in the sample encode the same CDR3. The rearrangement uses TRBV9 and TRBJ2-5; D not certain. The germline V gene encodes CDR1 SGDLS and CDR2 YYNGEE. Trimming cost V 0 bases and J 2 bases, with 8 bases left between them. The CDR3 loop spans 14 amino acids. CDR3 region: CASSVGAAQETQYF. CDR3 nucleotides: TGTGCCAGCAGCGTAGGGGCAGCACAAGAGACCCAGTACTTC.

This clone came up once. V is TRBV27 and J is TRBJ2-2; 7 bases are a match to TRBD1. Trimming cost V 3 bases and J 7 bases; bases outside gene matches: 17. Germline loops: CDR1 MNHEY, CDR2 SMNVEV (reference sequence). This CDR3 region has 18 residues. CDR3 loop: CASSLDQGVYGRGGELFF. For the CDR3, the DNA is TGTGCCAGCAGTTTGGATCAGGGGGTCTATGGACGTGGCGGGGAGCTGTTTTTT.

The chain couples TRBV2 to TRBJ2-2; 8 bases agree with TRBD1. Trimming cost V 6 bases and J 6 bases; bases outside gene matches: 3. CDR3 size: 13 residues. The germline gives CDR1 SNHLY, CDR2 FYNNEI. The CDR3 bases are TGTGCCAGCAGAGTACAGGGGGCCGGGGAGCTGTTTTTT. Translated: CASRVQGAGELFF. Using reference TRBV2 and TRBJ2-2 for the parts outside the CDR3, the full variable domain is EPEVTQTPSHQVTQMGQEVILRCVPISNHLYFYWYRQILGQKVEFLVSFYNNEISEKSEIFDDQFSVERPDGSNFTLKIRSTKLEDSAMYFCASRVQGAGELFFGEGSRLTVL.

V is TRBV19 and J is TRBJ1-2; 7 bases fit TRBD1. Germline-derived CDR1 and CDR2 are LNHDA and SQIVND (reference sequence). J was trimmed by 8 bases and V by 5 bases; bases with no gene match: 5. The CDR3 has 12 amino acids. The CDR3 DNA follows: TGTGCCAGTAGTGCAACAGGGGTAGGCTACACCTTC. This codes for CASSATGVGYTF.

This clone was seen more than once but under ten times. The chain recombines TRBV7-2 with TRBJ1-6; no clear D gene. Per germline, CDR1 SGHTA and CDR2 FQGNSA. The V gene lost 4 bases and the J gene lost 0 bases, with 19 bases spanning the gap. The length of the CDR3 is 19 residues. CDR3 nucleotides: TGTGCCAGCAGCTCAGACCTGAGAGCGTTTAGCTCCTATAATTCACCCCTCCACTTT. This codes for CASSSDLRAFSSYNSPLHF. Combining the CDR3 with reference TRBV7-2 and TRBJ1-6 gives the whole variable domain GAGVSQSPSNKVTEKGKDVELRCDPISGHTALYWYRQSLGQGLEFLIYFQGNSAPDKSGLPSDRFSAERTGGSVSTLTIQRTQQEDSAVYLCASSSDLRAFSSYNSPLHFGNGTRLTVT.

For this clone: The junction departs from germline at one end; a sequencing error may be responsible. The J gene is TRBJ2-7, the V gene TRBV7-7; TRBD1 agrees at 8 bases. The germline V gene encodes CDR1 SSHAT and CDR2 FNYEAQ (reference sequence). There are 16 residues in the CDR3. The DNA of the CDR3 is TGTGCTAGCAGCTTAGCGCCCGGGCAGGGGGCTTACGAGCAGTACTTC. Amino acid sequence: CASSLAPGQGAYEQYF.